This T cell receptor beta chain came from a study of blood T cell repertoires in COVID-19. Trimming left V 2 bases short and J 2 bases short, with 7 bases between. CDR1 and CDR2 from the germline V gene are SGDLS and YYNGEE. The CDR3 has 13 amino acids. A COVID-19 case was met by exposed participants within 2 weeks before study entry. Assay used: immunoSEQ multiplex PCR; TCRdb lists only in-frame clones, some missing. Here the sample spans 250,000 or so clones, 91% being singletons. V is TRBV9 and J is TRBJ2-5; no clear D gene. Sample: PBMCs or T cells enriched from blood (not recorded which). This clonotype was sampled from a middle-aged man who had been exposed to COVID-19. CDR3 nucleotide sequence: TGTGCCAGCAGCGTTAACCTACAAGAGACCCAGTACTTC. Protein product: CASSVNLQETQYF. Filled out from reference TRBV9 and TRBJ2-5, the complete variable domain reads DSGVTQTPKHLITATGQRVTLRCSPRSGDLSVYWYQQSLDQGLQFLIQYYNGEERAKGNILERFSAQQFPDLHSELNLSSLELGDSALYFCASSVNLQETQYFGPGTRLLVL.